This record covers a single T cell receptor (beta chain). The data derive from a study of blood T cell repertoires in COVID-19. This CDR3 spans 16 amino acids. With 10 bases removed from V and 5 bases from J, the gap between germline ends came to 27 bases. CDR1 and CDR2 from the germline V gene are ENHRY and SYGVKD. The repertoire was sequenced with immunoSEQ multiplex PCR; TCRdb's copy has only in-frame clones and lacks some. The sample carries about 140,000 clones, 88% recorded once. This chain uses TRBV10-3 with TRBJ2-7, with a tentative D call TRBD2 (7 bases). The receptor was isolated from a human donor with COVID-19, enrolled during active disease. The donor label of this sample is uncertain. The sample taken for sequencing was peripheral blood. The CDR3 bases are TGTGCCACCCCCGACAGGCGCGGGAGTGGGGCCCACGAGCAGTACTTC. Its translation: CATPDRRGSGAHEQYF.